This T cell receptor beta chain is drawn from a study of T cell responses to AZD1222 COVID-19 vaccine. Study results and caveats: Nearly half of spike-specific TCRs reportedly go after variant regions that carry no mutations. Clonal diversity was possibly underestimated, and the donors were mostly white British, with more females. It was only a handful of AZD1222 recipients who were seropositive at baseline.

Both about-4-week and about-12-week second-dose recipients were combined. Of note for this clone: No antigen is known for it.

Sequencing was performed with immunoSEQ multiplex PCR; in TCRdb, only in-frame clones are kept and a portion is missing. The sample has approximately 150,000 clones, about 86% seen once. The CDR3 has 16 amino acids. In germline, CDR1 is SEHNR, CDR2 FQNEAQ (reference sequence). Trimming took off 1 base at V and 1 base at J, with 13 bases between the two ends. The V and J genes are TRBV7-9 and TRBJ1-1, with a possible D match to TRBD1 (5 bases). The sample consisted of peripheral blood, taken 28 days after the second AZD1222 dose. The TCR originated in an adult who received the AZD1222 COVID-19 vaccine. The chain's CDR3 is CASSLGGTYGNTEAFF. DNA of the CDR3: TGTGCCAGCAGCTTAGGGGGGACTTATGGGAACACTGAAGCTTTCTTT.